The text below deals with one TCR beta chain. As yet, its antigen is unknown. Germline V lookup: CDR1 MNHEY, CDR2 SVGAGI. V lost 0 bases, J lost 7 bases, and 15 bases lay in between. This CDR3 is 15 amino acids long. The primer mix had 60 Vbeta and 13 Jbeta primers. Per the study methods: It was a later analysis that counted roughly 79 million unique TCR beta chains, of which some 10 million were shared. Produced via immunoSEQ multiplex PCR; TCRdb's table is partial and in-frame only. The V and J calls and clone size were taken over from that table, and D and trimming were inferred from the DNA. In total, the table holds 100,000 to 150,000 clones. This entry belongs to a study of cytomegalovirus exposure and HLA in healthy donors. Findings of the study overall: Earlier results showed most TCR beta V segments being productive about 90% or about 30% of the time. Most TCR sequences were uncommon, yet certain public TCRs appeared in many donors. A highly shared variant cluster was judged a likely technical artifact.

The sequence was collected from a man younger than 35 in good health and CMV-seronegative. What was sequenced was PBMCs. This sequence joins TRBV6-5 and TRBJ1-2; the D gene is possibly TRBD1 (5 bases). CDR3 protein: CASSYSIGVGIGYTF. CDR3 in DNA: TGTGCCAGCAGTTACTCGATAGGGGTCGGAATTGGCTACACCTTC.